This T cell receptor beta chain was sequenced during a study of beta chain features in type 1 diabetes. This clone was seen a handful of times. What it binds is not known. General observations from the study: Among all four CD4+ subsets, Type 1 diabetes patients had TCRB CDR3s that were moderately but significantly shorter.

The V gene end was trimmed by 5 bases and the J gene end by 6 bases; junction bases not matched to a gene: 10. Germline-derived CDR1 and CDR2 are GTSNPN and SVGIG (reference sequence). This CDR3 has 15 residues. Expressed TCRB transcripts got sequenced, as all isolated RNA was reverse transcribed. The read count averaged approximately 3.5 million across naive, central memory and regulatory T cell samples. Generated by immunoSEQ multiplex PCR, the TCRdb table keeps only in-frame clones and is missing some. Of around 600,000 clones in the sample, 9.5% to 15% were seen once. The genes are TRBV30 and TRBJ2-1; 10 bases agree with TRBD1. The receptor comes from a man younger than 45 with type 1 diabetes. Sequencing was carried out using naive CD4+ T cells from blood. CDR3 in DNA: TGTGCCTGGGAGAAGGGACAGGGGTTCGCCAATGAGCAGTTCTTC. Protein: CAWEKGQGFANEQFF. Using reference TRBV30 and TRBJ2-1 for the parts outside the CDR3, the full variable domain is SQTIHQWPATLVQPVGSPLSLECTVEGTSNPNLYWYRQAAGRGLQLLFYSVGIGQISSEVPQNLSASRPQDRQFILSSKKLLLSDSGFYLCAWEKGQGFANEQFFGPGTRLTVL.